The 31 T cell receptor beta chains given below trace back to one sample, sequenced in a study of blood T cell repertoires in COVID-19. The protocol was immunoSEQ multiplex PCR, while the TCRdb copy is restricted to in-frame clones and leaves out a portion. The repertoire holds approximately 220,000 clones, over 70% seen once, with approximately 7.4% in the top ten. What was sequenced was peripheral blood. The receptors originated from a woman aged 45 to 65 with acute or convalescent COVID-19.

The rearrangement links TRBV9 to TRBJ2-5; 8 positions match TRBD2. This CDR3 is built from 14 residues. The V and J ends lost 0 bases and 6 bases, in that order; junction bases with no gene match: 4. CDR1 SGDLS and CDR2 YYNGEE come from the germline V gene. The CDR3 sequence is CASSVEPGGKTQYF. CDR3 coding DNA: TGTGCCAGCAGCGTAGAGCCGGGAGGGAAGACCCAGTACTTC.

V is TRBV7-2 and J is TRBJ2-2; D possibly corresponds to TRBD1 (6 bases). This CDR3 comprises 19 residues. Germline-derived CDR1 and CDR2 are SGHTA and FQGNSA. Deletions cut 6 bases from V and 0 bases from J, with 23 bases between. Here the CDR3 DNA reads TGTGCCAGCAGGCCCTACAGGGATCGTTCCAGGACGAACACCGGGGAGCTGTTTTTT. Protein: CASRPYRDRSRTNTGELFF.

The table lists this clone with a count of one. The rearrangement joins TRBV7-9 to TRBJ2-2, with D unresolved. The CDR3 totals 13 residues. V lost 1 base and J lost 6, with 6 bases in between. Germline CDR1 SEHNR, CDR2 FQNEAQ (reference sequence). For the CDR3, the DNA is TGTGCCAGCAGCTTAGATGGAGCCGGGGAGCTGTTTTTT. As protein: CASSLDGAGELFF.

This chain joins TRBV19 and TRBJ2-4; a possible D gene is TRBD2 (6 bases). V was trimmed by 2 bases and J by 6 bases, leaving 11 bases between them. Looked up from germline, CDR1 is LNHDA and CDR2 is SQIVND (reference sequence). CDR3 size: 14 residues. The CDR3 DNA follows: TGTGCCAGTAGTATAAATAGCGGTGTAAACATTCAGTACTTC. Translated: CASSINSGVNIQYF. The full variable domain, with the rest looked up from reference TRBV19 and TRBJ2-4, is DGGITQSPKYLFRKEGQNVTLSCEQNLNHDAMYWYRQDPGQGLRLIYYSQIVNDFQKGDIAEGYSVSREKKESFPLTVTSAQKNPTAFYLCASSINSGVNIQYFGAGTRLSVL.

V is TRBV6-1 and J is TRBJ2-3; D gene uncertain. CDR1 is MNHNS and CDR2 is SASEGT in the germline V gene. The CDR3 sequence is 14 residues long. V was cut by 2 bases and J by 1 base, with 7 bases left in between. CDR3 amino acids: CASSELGGTDTQYF. The CDR3 nucleotides read TGTGCCAGCAGTGAACTTGGAGGCACAGATACGCAGTATTTT.

This chain links TRBV10-3 with TRBJ2-2; tentatively, D is TRBD1 (5 bases). Looked up from germline, CDR1 is ENHRY and CDR2 is SYGVKD. Trimming cost V 5 bases and J 5 bases, with 9 bases left between them. This CDR3 contains 13 residues. The DNA for the CDR3 is TGTGCCATCAGTCCCAGGGAAACCGGGGAGCTGTTTTTT. Translating it yields CAISPRETGELFF.

The chain uses TRBV19 and TRBJ1-1, with 7 nucleotides matching TRBD1. Germline V gives CDR1 LNHDA, CDR2 SQIVND (reference sequence). After removal of 7 bases from V and 0 bases from J, the junction contained 11 bases not matched to a gene. This CDR3 comprises 16 residues. CDR3 DNA: TGTGCCAGTACCTCCTCAGGGGGGCGCATGAACACTGAAGCTTTCTTT. Its translation is CASTSSGGRMNTEAFF.

This clone was detected once. The genes are TRBV15 and TRBJ1-5, with D perhaps TRBD1 (5 bases). The ends were cut back, 0 bases at V and 8 bases at J, with 14 bases in the middle. CDR3 length: 15 amino acids. Looked up from germline, CDR1 is LNHNV and CDR2 is YYDKDF (reference sequence). The CDR3 region is CATSRDPGQVKPQHF. CDR3 coding DNA: TGTGCCACCAGCAGAGACCCAGGACAAGTCAAGCCCCAGCATTTT. Full variable domain (missing parts from reference TRBV15 and TRBJ1-5): DAMVIQNPRYQVTQFGKPVTLSCSQTLNHNVMYWYQQKSSQAPKLLFHYYDKDFNNEADTPDNFQSRRPNTSFCFLDIRSPGLGDTAMYLCATSRDPGQVKPQHFGDGTRLSIL.

In this sample, this clone turned up a few times. The chain combines TRBV27 with TRBJ2-7; 8 bases match TRBD2. CDR3 size: 16 residues. CDR1 and CDR2 from the germline V gene are MNHEY and SMNVEV (reference sequence). Unmatched junction bases numbered 12, after V lost 3 bases and J lost 5 bases. As DNA, the CDR3 is TGTGCCAGCAGTTTGATCGCGGGAGGCCCCTCAGACGAGCAGTACTTC. It translates to CASSLIAGGPSDEQYF.

V usage is TRBV5-1 and J usage is TRBJ1-2, with D maybe TRBD1 (6 bases). The germline gives CDR1 SGHRS, CDR2 YFSETQ. The CDR3 spans 17 residues. V gave up 4 bases and J gave up 4 bases, with 23 bases separating them. CDR3 DNA sequence: TGCGCCAGCAGCCCGACTCCCGACAGGAGAAACGTCTATGGCTACACCTTC. Translating gives CASSPTPDRRNVYGYTF.

The V call is TRBV3-1 (or the pseudogene TRBV3-2), the J call TRBJ2-7, with D perhaps TRBD2 (6 bases). The CDR3 totals 13 residues. In germline, CDR1 is LGHDT, CDR2 YNNKEL (reference sequence). Trimming left V 4 bases short and J 2 bases short, with 9 bases between. The CDR3 DNA reads TGTGCCAGCAGCCTGGGACTTACCTACGAGCAGTACTTC. Amino acid sequence: CASSLGLTYEQYF.

The genes are TRBV11-2 and TRBJ1-4, with 11 bases fitting TRBD1. The V segment lost 4 bases and the J segment 6 bases; nucleotides outside the gene matches: 7. CDR1 and CDR2 (germline): SGHAT, FQNNGV. The CDR3 has 16 residues. This chain's CDR3 is CASSSGQGAGYEKLFF. The CDR3 DNA reads TGTGCCAGCAGCTCCGGACAGGGGGCTGGGTATGAAAAACTGTTTTTT.

V usage is TRBV5-4 and J usage is TRBJ1-2, with D tentatively TRBD1 (6 bases). CDR1 and CDR2 from the germline V gene are SGHNT and YYREEE (reference sequence). CDR3 length equals 16 residues. Trimming cost V 0 bases and J 4 bases, with 16 bases left between them. CDR3: CASSLGAGAEAYGYTF. CDR3 coding DNA: TGTGCCAGCAGCTTGGGGGCGGGGGCGGAGGCCTATGGCTACACCTTC.

This chain connects TRBV6-5 to TRBJ1-5, with 9 bases that match TRBD1. There are 14 residues in the CDR3. The V segment lost 10 bases and the J segment 7 bases; nucleotides outside the gene matches: 11. In germline, CDR1 is MNHEY, CDR2 SVGAGI. The CDR3 region is CATYMGQGPQPQHF. For the CDR3, the DNA is TGTGCCACCTATATGGGACAGGGACCCCAGCCCCAGCATTTT.

This clone was observed a single time. The V gene is TRBV2, the J gene TRBJ1-2; no reliable D call. V lost 5 bases, J lost 5 bases, and 18 bases lay in between. CDR3 size: 15 residues. Germline CDR1 reads SNHLY; CDR2 reads FYNNEI. This CDR3 is CASSISRGEVYGYTF. DNA of the CDR3: TGTGCCAGCAGTATATCAAGAGGAGAGGTTTATGGCTACACCTTC.

This clone has a handful of counts. The V call is TRBV24-1, the J call TRBJ2-3; 7 bases align to TRBD1. Germline V gives CDR1 KGHDR, CDR2 SFDVKD. V was pared by 1 base and J by 3 bases, with 6 bases of the junction left unmatched. The CDR3 sequence is 16 residues long. CDR3 DNA: TGTGCCACCAGTGATTTTACGGGACAGCAGACAGATACGCAGTATTTT. This translates into CATSDFTGQQTDTQYF.

The chain links TRBV7-3 to TRBJ2-7, with 8 bases identical to TRBD1. Per germline, CDR1 SGHTA and CDR2 FQGTGA. There are 15 residues in the CDR3. The junction had 6 bases not matched to a gene; V was cut back by 5 bases and J by 0 bases. CDR3 DNA: TGTGCCAGCAGCCTCGGACAGGGCAACTCCTACGAGCAGTACTTC. It yields the protein CASSLGQGNSYEQYF. The whole variable domain, remainder taken from reference TRBV7-3 and TRBJ2-7, is GAGVSQTPSNKVTEKGKYVELRCDPISGHTALYWYRQSLGQGPEFLIYFQGTGAADDSGLPNDRFFAVRPEGSVSTLKIQRTERGDSAVYLCASSLGQGNSYEQYFGPGTRLTVT.

This chain uses TRBV12-3 or TRBV12-4 with TRBJ2-1; possibly TRBD2 for D (6 bases). This CDR3 is 11 amino acids long. Trimming cost V 6 bases and J 14 bases, with 14 bases left between them. The CDR3 DNA is TGTGCCAGCAGCAACCCGGGACTCAAGTTCTTC. As protein: CASSNPGLKFF.

The chain is built from TRBV27 and TRBJ1-2, with D possibly matching TRBD1 (5 bases). Per germline, CDR1 MNHEY and CDR2 SMNVEV (reference sequence). Trimming cost V 2 bases and J 7 bases, with 14 bases left between them. The CDR3 loop spans 14 amino acids. CDR3: CASSLKGAWGGYTF. The CDR3 DNA follows: TGTGCCAGCAGTTTAAAAGGGGCCTGGGGTGGCTACACCTTC.

This chain links TRBV2 with TRBJ2-7; D perhaps matches TRBD1 (6 bases). The V and J ends lost 5 bases and 3 bases respectively, with 14 bases between them. Germline V gene lookup returns CDR1 SNHLY and CDR2 FYNNEI. CDR3 length: 14 residues. The CDR3 here is CASSPEGVGYEQYF. DNA for the CDR3: TGTGCCAGCAGTCCCGAGGGGGTGGGCTACGAGCAGTACTTC.

The chain joins TRBV20-1 to TRBJ1-2; TRBD1 agrees at 7 bases. The CDR3 extends over 14 amino acids. V trimming: 3 bases; J trimming: 8 bases; junction bases outside the gene matches: 12. CDR1 is DFQATT, CDR2 SNEGSKA, per germline (reference sequence). The CDR3 sequence: CSASTGVRAHGYTF. CDR3 DNA sequence: TGCAGTGCTAGTACAGGGGTAAGGGCGCACGGCTACACCTTC.

V gene TRBV9 combines with J gene TRBJ1-2; 11 bases align to TRBD1. Trimming removed 3 bases from V and 7 bases from J; junction bases left unmatched: 2. The germline gives CDR1 SGDLS, CDR2 YYNGEE. This CDR3 is built from 13 residues. The CDR3 DNA reads TGTGCCAGCAGCGGCGGACAGGGGGCTGGCTACACCTTC. Translated: CASSGGQGAGYTF.

This chain uses TRBV14 with TRBJ2-1, with D possibly TRBD1 on 6 matching bases. V lost 0 bases and J lost 8, with 17 bases in between. The CDR3 consists of 16 residues. Per the germline V gene, CDR1 is SGHDN and CDR2 is FVKESK. CDR3 DNA sequence: TGTGCCAGCAGCCAAGATCTTTTCAGGGGTGGGGATGAGCAGTTCTTC. The encoded protein is CASSQDLFRGGDEQFF.

The CDR3 is CASRAQGSPGETQYF. The CDR3 nucleotides are TGTGCCAGCAGAGCACAGGGGTCCCCGGGGGAGACCCAGTACTTC. V gene TRBV2 combines with J gene TRBJ2-5, with 7 bases aligning to TRBD1. Germline V gene sequence: CDR1 SNHLY, CDR2 FYNNEI. J lost 5 bases, V lost 6 bases, and 12 bases had no gene match. This CDR3 contains 15 residues. Variable domain in full (rest from reference TRBV2 and TRBJ2-5): EPEVTQTPSHQVTQMGQEVILRCVPISNHLYFYWYRQILGQKVEFLVSFYNNEISEKSEIFDDQFSVERPDGSNFTLKIRSTKLEDSAMYFCASRAQGSPGETQYFGPGTRLLVL.

The chain joins TRBV13 to TRBJ1-2; D is perhaps TRBD1 (5 bases). The CDR3 is 13 residues long. V shed 4 bases and J shed 3 bases, with 9 bases lying between them. Germline CDR1 reads PRHDT; CDR2 reads FYEKMQ (reference sequence). CDR3 bases: TGTGCCAGCAGCTCCACAGGCTACTATGGCTACACCTTC. Residues: CASSSTGYYGYTF.

This clone showed up just a few times. This chain connects TRBV7-8 to TRBJ1-2; TRBD1 might be the D (6 bases). V was shortened by 3 bases and J by 0 bases, with 11 bases between the two germline ends. Germline loops: CDR1 SGHVS, CDR2 FQNEAQ. The CDR3 runs 15 residues. CDR3 in DNA: TGTGCCAGCAGCTTGAACAGGGAAACTAACTATGGCTACACCTTC. It encodes CASSLNRETNYGYTF.

The chain is built from TRBV14 and TRBJ1-2, with 7 bases that match TRBD1. Germline V CDR1 and CDR2: SGHDN, FVKESK. The CDR3 runs to 17 residues. Germline trimming cut 0 bases from V and 6 bases from J; bases unmatched to any gene: 13. In DNA, the CDR3 is TGTGCCAGCAGCCAAGATACGTCACAGGGGAGAAGAGATGGCTACACCTTC. It is translated as CASSQDTSQGRRDGYTF.

V is TRBV30 and J is TRBJ2-7; 7 bases fit TRBD1. The CDR3 covers 13 residues. The germline V gene has CDR1 GTSNPN and CDR2 SVGIG (reference sequence). The V segment lost 8 bases and the J segment 2 bases; nucleotides outside the gene matches: 9. Written as DNA, the CDR3 is TGTGCCGCGGCCCGGGACAGTCCCTACGAGCAGTACTTC. Translation: CAAARDSPYEQYF.

The chain joins TRBV7-2 to TRBJ1-2; D ambiguous. The CDR3 contains 13 residues. V was cut by 1 base and J by 8 bases, with 11 bases left in between. The V gene's germline CDR1 is SGHTA and CDR2 FQGNSA. CDR3 sequence (DNA): TGTGCCAGCAGCTTAGTGGCTTTCGTGGGCTACACCTTC. Protein product: CASSLVAFVGYTF.

The chain employs TRBV19 and TRBJ2-2; D might be TRBD2 (5 bases). Trimming removed 3 bases from V and 6 bases from J, with 8 bases in between. The CDR3 consists of 13 residues. Looked up from germline, CDR1 is LNHDA and CDR2 is SQIVND (reference sequence). CDR3 sequence reads: CASSIGGAGELFF. CDR3 nucleotide sequence: TGTGCCAGTAGTATCGGAGGAGCCGGGGAGCTGTTTTTT.

The chain joins TRBV3-1 (or the pseudogene TRBV3-2) to TRBJ2-7; D gene unclear. The CDR3 length is 16 residues. Germline V gene data show CDR1 as LGHDT and CDR2 as YNNKEL (reference sequence). The V and J ends lost 0 bases and 0 bases respectively, with 12 bases between them. As DNA, the CDR3 is TGTGCCAGCAGCCAAGATCTAAACAGTGCCTCCTACGAGCAGTACTTC. Its protein product is CASSQDLNSASYEQYF.